This T cell receptor beta chain was captured in a study of T cells in Graves' hyperthyroidism and ophthalmopathy. Ophthalmopathy cases met thresholds of Clinical Activity Score at least 3, NOSPECS grade at least 4 and duration under 3 months. Patients were excluded for uncontrolled infection, other autoimmune disease, pregnancy or lactation. Fresh peripheral blood, roughly 9.8 ml of it, supplied the PBMCs. Amplified TCR beta CDR3 regions came from RNA transcripts. First-round RT-PCR with HTBI primers amplified the TCR CDR3 region. TCRdb re-called the multiplex PCR reads with MiXCR, one entry per CDR3 protein. The sample gives hundreds of thousands of distinct CDR3 sequences, around 21% of which show up once; approximately 30% is in the top ten. Findings of the study overall: Clonotypes that were expanded in thyroid above 0.001 mostly appeared in blood too.

Remarks on this clonotype: Its antigen is not identified.

The ends were cut back, 0 bases at V and 0 bases at J, with 9 bases in the middle. CDR3 length: 15 amino acids. In germline, CDR1 is SGHRS, CDR2 YFSETQ. The TCR comes from a young man with Graves' ophthalmopathy. This chain joins TRBV5-1 and TRBJ1-1; possibly TRBD1 for D (6 bases). Sequences were obtained from blood. The DNA of the CDR3 is TGCGCCAGCAGCTTGGGGGACACCTTGAACACTGAAGCTTTCTTT. This sequence encodes CASSLGDTLNTEAFF. The complete variable domain, with remaining parts taken from reference TRBV5-1 and TRBJ1-1, reads KAGVTQTPRYLIKTRGQQVTLSCSPISGHRSVSWYQQTPGQGLQFLFEYFSETQRNKGNFPGRFSGRQFSNSRSEMNVSTLELGDSALYLCASSLGDTLNTEAFFGQGTRLTVV.